These 15 T cell receptor beta chains were all obtained from the same sample, sequenced in a study of T cells after posttransplantation cyclophosphamide. Cyclophosphamide on days +3 and +4 followed busulfan-fludarabine conditioning and a marrow graft. Clones were read by immunoSEQ multiplex PCR, and TCRdb kept only the in-frame ones, dropping some. This sample has tens of thousands of clones, each found more than once. Sequenced material: PBMCs, taken after allogeneic stem cell transplant with posttransplant cyclophosphamide. Receptors originate from a male patient aged 18 to 29 who received an allogeneic stem cell transplant from a related donor, was CMV-positive, and had no GVHD. Among the T cells, some may be from the graft donor.

This clone was detected many times. The chain is built from TRBV7-6 and TRBJ2-3; TRBD2 matches 13 bases. This CDR3 is built from 16 residues. Germline V CDR1 and CDR2: SGHVS, FNYEAQ. V was clipped by 5 bases and J by 5 bases; unmatched bases: 7. CDR3 protein: CASSKLAGGSRDTQYF. In DNA form, the CDR3 reads TGTGCCAGCAGCAAACTAGCGGGGGGGAGTAGAGATACGCAGTATTTT.

At least ten counts were recorded for this clone. The chain recombines TRBV19 with TRBJ2-3, with TRBD2 identical over 7 bases. The CDR3 length is 15 residues. Germline CDR1 and CDR2: LNHDA and SQIVND (reference sequence). The V and J ends lost 5 bases and 3 bases, in that order; junction bases with no gene match: 8. CDR3 protein: CASSAGLGTTDTQYF. CDR3 sequence (DNA): TGTGCCAGTAGTGCCGGACTAGGGACTACAGATACGCAGTATTTT.

This clone was recorded many times. J is TRBJ2-7 and V is TRBV2; 11 positions agree with TRBD2. Germline V CDR1 and CDR2: SNHLY, FYNNEI. Trimming at V came to 6 bases and at J to 0 bases, leaving 10 bases not matched to a gene. There are 17 residues in the CDR3. The CDR3 is CASRAGTSGQSSYEQYF. The CDR3 DNA reads as TGTGCCAGCAGAGCAGGGACTAGCGGACAGAGCTCCTACGAGCAGTACTTC.

This clone was seen at least ten times. This chain uses TRBV29-1 with TRBJ2-2; possibly TRBD1 for D (6 bases). The V gene lost 3 bases and the J gene lost 1 base, with 9 bases spanning the gap. The CDR3 consists of 14 residues. Germline V gene lookup returns CDR1 SQVTM and CDR2 ANQGSEA. CDR3 DNA: TGCAGCGTTGAGAGAGGGGGGAACACCGGGGAGCTGTTTTTT. This translates into CSVERGGNTGELFF.

This clone was detected many times. The rearrangement joins TRBV11-2 to TRBJ2-5, with 7 bases identical to TRBD2. The junction had 4 bases not matched to a gene; V was cut back by 2 bases and J by 4 bases. The CDR3 is 14 amino acids. Per germline, CDR1 SGHAT and CDR2 FQNNGV. CDR3 bases: TGTGCCAGCAGCTTAATAACGGGAGGAGAGACCCAGTACTTC. It is translated as CASSLITGGETQYF.

This clone occurred many times. This chain joins TRBV28 and TRBJ2-7; D unclear. Germline values: CDR1 MDHEN, CDR2 SYDVKM. The CDR3 loop spans 14 amino acids. Deletions cut 1 base from V and 5 bases from J, with 12 bases between. DNA for the CDR3: TGTGCCAGCAGTTTATTGCGTTTTGGTGACGAGCAGTACTTC. It specifies CASSLLRFGDEQYF.

This clone came up many times. This chain links TRBV15 with TRBJ2-1; 10 bases align to TRBD2. The CDR3 consists of 15 residues. V gave up 8 bases and J gave up 8 bases; unmatched junction bases: 12. The germline V gene encodes CDR1 LNHNV and CDR2 YYDKDF (reference sequence). The CDR3 sequence is CATLLSGGNADEQFF. CDR3 nucleotide sequence: TGTGCCACCTTACTTAGCGGGGGGAATGCGGATGAGCAGTTCTTC.

This clone was observed many times. This sequence joins TRBV6-5 and TRBJ1-2; the D is unclear. Germline lookup yields CDR1 MNHEY and CDR2 SVGAGI. The ends were cut back, 4 bases at V and 4 bases at J, with 19 bases in the middle. The CDR3 loop spans 16 amino acids. CDR3 sequence (DNA): TGTGCCAGCAGTTTAGGAATCGGGGATGTAAGCTATGGCTACACCTTC. Its protein is CASSLGIGDVSYGYTF.

This clone was found many times. The genes are TRBV5-6 and TRBJ1-4; D possibly corresponds to TRBD1 (5 bases). Looked up from germline, CDR1 is SGHDT and CDR2 is YYEEEE. The V gene lost 1 base and the J gene lost 1 base, with 11 bases spanning the gap. The CDR3 runs to 16 residues. The CDR3 region has the DNA TGTGCCAGCAGCTTGTTTCAGGGTTTAACTAATGAAAAACTGTTTTTT. This codes for CASSLFQGLTNEKLFF.

At least ten counts were recorded for this clone. The V gene is TRBV27, the J gene TRBJ2-3; D uncertain. Germline V gene lookup returns CDR1 MNHEY and CDR2 SMNVEV (reference sequence). The CDR3 is 15 amino acids. V lost 5 bases, J lost 0 bases, and 12 bases lay in between. The CDR3 loop is CASSPILTSTDTQYF. The CDR3 nucleotides read TGTGCCAGCAGTCCTATCCTCACTAGCACAGATACGCAGTATTTT.

This clone was found many times. The chain joins TRBV18 to TRBJ2-1; D gene uncertain. The CDR3 is 13 residues long. V lost 5 bases and J lost 12, with 17 bases in between. Per the germline V gene, CDR1 is KGHSH and CDR2 is LQKENI. This CDR3 is CASSTTSDGVQFF. As DNA, the CDR3 is TGTGCCAGCTCAACCACATCCGATGGAGTGCAGTTCTTC.

This clone was counted many times. This chain connects TRBV4-3 to TRBJ1-3; no definite D call. The CDR3 extends over 13 amino acids. Germline V gene lookup returns CDR1 LGHNA and CDR2 YSLEER. Trimming cost V 3 bases and J 7 bases, with 10 bases left between them. CDR3 bases: TGCGCCAGCAGCCAGTCGTCCAGGAACACCATATATTTT. As protein: CASSQSSRNTIYF.

At least ten counts were recorded for this clone. For the CDR3, the DNA is TGTGCCAGCAGCCAAGACTCCCCTTTGCGCCTAATAGCGGGAGGAGTCGATACGCAGTATTTT. This codes for CASSQDSPLRLIAGGVDTQYF. The chain carries TRBV4-2 and TRBJ2-3; 10 bases are a match to TRBD2. The CDR3 sequence is 21 residues long. J lost 6 bases, V lost 0 bases, and 21 bases had no gene match. CDR1 LGHNA and CDR2 YNFKEQ come from the germline V gene.

The table lists this clone with many counts. V usage is TRBV7-9 and J usage is TRBJ2-2; a weak D match, TRBD1 (7 bases). Germline V gene data show CDR1 as SEHNR and CDR2 as FQNEAQ (reference sequence). V lost 5 bases, J lost 6 bases, and 10 bases lay in between. This CDR3 has 13 amino acids. CDR3: CASSQGGPGELFF. CDR3 DNA sequence: TGTGCCAGCAGCCAGGGGGGCCCCGGGGAGCTGTTTTTT.

This clone has at least ten counts. Other DNA sequences in this sample translate to the same CDR3. The CDR3 sequence: CASSPPDRDDEQYF. DNA of the CDR3: TGTGCCAGCAGCCCCCCCGACAGGGACGACGAGCAGTACTTC. This chain joins TRBV28 and TRBJ2-7; 7 nucleotides agree with TRBD1. Trimming at V came to 6 bases and at J to 5 bases, leaving 10 bases not matched to a gene. This CDR3 has 14 residues. CDR1 MDHEN and CDR2 SYDVKM come from the germline V gene.